The clone carrying this TCR beta chain was counted a single time. The entry originates in a study of technical replicates of blood from a few donors. Only in-frame clones appear in the TCRdb table, and some are missing; sequencing was by immunoSEQ multiplex PCR. Here the sample spans 55,000 to 60,000 clones, 80% to 95% being singletons. The CDR3 loop spans 16 amino acids. Germline V gives CDR1 MNHNS, CDR2 SASEGT. V was cut by 3 bases and J by 10 bases, with 19 bases left in between. The sequence was obtained from a human donor in good health. Some clones in this sample may be carry-over from other donors' samples. J is TRBJ1-6 and V is TRBV6-1, with D perhaps TRBD1 (6 bases). Sequences were obtained from PBMCs. CDR3 loop: CASSDWRIQGSSPLHF. CDR3 bases: TGTGCCAGCAGTGATTGGCGTATACAGGGCTCCTCACCCCTCCACTTT.